This T cell receptor beta chain was sequenced during a study of monozygotic twins with inflammatory bowel disease. Findings and caveats of the study: For IBD patients, clonotypes shared with others were fewer than for healthy twins, especially with disease activity.

Each sample had eight separate cDNA synthesis reactions. TCRdb reprocessed the 5' RACE reads, keeping one entry per CDR3 protein, no DNA. This sample's clone table lists about 380,000 distinct CDR3 sequences. Germline V gene sequence: CDR1 SGHDN, CDR2 FVKESK. CDR3 length equals 14 residues. Comments on this clonotype: The antigen is not known.

Input material: blood. The sequence derives from a human donor with ulcerative colitis or Crohn's disease, or a healthy co-twin of an affected twin (not recorded which). This chain links TRBV14 with TRBJ2-5; as DNA is missing, the TRBD2 call by TCRdb cannot be tested. This CDR3 reads CASSLSMDSVTQYF.